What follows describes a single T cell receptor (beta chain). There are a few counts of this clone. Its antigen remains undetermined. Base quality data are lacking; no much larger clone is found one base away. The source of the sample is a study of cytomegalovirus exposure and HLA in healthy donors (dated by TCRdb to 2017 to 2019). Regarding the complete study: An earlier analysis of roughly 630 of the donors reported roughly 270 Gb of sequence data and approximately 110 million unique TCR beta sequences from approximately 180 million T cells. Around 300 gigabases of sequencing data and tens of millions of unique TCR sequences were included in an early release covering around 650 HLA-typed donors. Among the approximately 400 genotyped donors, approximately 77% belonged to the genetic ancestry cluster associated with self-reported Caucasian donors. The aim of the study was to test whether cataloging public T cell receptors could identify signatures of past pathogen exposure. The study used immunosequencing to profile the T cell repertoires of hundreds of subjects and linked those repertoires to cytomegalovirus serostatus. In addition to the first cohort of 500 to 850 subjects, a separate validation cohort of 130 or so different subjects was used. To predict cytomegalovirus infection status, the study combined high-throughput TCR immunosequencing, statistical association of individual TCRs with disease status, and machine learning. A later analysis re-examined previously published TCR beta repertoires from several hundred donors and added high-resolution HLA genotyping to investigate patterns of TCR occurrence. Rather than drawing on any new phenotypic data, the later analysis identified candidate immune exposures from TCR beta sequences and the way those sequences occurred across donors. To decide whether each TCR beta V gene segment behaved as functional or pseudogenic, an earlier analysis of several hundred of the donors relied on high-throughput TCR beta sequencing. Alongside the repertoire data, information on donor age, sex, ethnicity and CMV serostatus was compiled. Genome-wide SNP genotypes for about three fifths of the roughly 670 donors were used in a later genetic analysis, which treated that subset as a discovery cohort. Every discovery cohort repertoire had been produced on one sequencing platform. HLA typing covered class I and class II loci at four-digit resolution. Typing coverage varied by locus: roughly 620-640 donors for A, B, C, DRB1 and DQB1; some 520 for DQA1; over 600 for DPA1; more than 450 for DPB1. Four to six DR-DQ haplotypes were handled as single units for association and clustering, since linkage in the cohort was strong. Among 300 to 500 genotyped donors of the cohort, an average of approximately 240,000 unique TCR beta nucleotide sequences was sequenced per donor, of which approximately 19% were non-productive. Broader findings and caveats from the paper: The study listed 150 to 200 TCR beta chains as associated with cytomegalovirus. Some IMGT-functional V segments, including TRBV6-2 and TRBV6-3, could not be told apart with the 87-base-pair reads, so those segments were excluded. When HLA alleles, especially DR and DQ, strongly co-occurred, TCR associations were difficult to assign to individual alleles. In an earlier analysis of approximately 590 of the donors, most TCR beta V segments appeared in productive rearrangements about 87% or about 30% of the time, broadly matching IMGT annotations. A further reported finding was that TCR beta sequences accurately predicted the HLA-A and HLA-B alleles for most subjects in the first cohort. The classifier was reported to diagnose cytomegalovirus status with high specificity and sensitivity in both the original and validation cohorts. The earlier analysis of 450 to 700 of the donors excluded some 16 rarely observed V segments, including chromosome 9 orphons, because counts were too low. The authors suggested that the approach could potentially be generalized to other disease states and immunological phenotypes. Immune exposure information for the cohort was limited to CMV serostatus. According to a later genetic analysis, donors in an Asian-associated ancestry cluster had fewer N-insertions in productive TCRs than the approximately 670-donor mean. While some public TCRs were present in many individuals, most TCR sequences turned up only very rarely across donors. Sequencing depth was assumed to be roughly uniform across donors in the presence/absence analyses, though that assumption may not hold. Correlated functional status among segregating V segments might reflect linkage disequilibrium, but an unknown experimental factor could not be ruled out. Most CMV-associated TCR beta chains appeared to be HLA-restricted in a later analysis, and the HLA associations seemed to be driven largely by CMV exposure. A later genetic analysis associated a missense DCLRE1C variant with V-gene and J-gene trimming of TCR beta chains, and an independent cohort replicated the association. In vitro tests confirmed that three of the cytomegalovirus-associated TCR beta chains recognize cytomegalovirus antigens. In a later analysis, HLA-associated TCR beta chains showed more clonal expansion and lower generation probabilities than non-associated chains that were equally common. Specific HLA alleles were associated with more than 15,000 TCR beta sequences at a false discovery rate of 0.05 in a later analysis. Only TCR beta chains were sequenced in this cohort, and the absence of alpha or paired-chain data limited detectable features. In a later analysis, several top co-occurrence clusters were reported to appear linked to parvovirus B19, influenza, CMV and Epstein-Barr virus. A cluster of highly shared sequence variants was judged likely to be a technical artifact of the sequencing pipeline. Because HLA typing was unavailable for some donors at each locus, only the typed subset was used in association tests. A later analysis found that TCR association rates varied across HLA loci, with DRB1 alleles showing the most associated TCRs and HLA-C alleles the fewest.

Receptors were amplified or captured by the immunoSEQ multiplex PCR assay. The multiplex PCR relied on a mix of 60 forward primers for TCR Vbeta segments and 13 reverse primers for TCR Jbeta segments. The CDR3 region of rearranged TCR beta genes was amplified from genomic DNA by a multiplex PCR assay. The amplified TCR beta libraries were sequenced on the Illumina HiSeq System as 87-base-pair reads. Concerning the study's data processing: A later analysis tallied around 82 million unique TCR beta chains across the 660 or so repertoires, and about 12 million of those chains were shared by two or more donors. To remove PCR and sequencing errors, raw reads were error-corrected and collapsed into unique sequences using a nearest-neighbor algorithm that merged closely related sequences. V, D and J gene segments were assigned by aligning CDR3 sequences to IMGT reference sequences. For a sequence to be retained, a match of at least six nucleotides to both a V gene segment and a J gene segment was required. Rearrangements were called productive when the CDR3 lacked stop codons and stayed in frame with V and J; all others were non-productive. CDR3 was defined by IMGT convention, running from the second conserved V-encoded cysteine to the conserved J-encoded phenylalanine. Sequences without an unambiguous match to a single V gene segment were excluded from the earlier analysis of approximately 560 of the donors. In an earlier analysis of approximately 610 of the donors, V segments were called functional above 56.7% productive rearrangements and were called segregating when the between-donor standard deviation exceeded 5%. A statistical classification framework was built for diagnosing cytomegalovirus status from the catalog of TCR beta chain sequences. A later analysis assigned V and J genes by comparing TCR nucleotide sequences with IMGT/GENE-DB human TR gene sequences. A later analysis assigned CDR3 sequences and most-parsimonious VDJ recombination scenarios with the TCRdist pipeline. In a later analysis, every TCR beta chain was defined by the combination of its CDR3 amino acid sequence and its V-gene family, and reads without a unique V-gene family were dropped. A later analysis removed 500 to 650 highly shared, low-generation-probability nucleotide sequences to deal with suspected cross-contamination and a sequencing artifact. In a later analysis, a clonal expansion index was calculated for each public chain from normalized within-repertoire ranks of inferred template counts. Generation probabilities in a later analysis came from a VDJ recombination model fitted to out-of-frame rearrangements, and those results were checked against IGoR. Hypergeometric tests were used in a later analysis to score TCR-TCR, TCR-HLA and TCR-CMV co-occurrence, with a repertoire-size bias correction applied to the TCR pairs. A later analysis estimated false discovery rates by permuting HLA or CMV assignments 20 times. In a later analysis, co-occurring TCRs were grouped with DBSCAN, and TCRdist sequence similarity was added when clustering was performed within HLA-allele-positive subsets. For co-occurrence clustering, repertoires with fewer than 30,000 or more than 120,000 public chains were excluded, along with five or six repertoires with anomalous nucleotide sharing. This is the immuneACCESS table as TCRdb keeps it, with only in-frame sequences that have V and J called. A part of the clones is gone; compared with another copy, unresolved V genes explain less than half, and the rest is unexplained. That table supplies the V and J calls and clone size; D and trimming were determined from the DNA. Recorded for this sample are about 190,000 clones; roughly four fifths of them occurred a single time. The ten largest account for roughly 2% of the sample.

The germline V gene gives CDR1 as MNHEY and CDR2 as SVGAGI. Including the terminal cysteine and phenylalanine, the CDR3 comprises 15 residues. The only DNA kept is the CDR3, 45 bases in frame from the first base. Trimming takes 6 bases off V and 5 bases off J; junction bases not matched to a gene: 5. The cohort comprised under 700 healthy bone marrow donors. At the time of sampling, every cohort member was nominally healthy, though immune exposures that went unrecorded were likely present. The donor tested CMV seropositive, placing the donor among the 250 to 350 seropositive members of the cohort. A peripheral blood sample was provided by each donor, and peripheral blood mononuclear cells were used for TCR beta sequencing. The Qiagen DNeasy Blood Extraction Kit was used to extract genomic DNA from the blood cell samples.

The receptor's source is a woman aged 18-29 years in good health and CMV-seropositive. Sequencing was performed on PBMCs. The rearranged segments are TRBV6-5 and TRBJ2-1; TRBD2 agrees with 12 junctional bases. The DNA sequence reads TGTGCCAGCAGATCCCTAGCGGGGGGGGACAATGAGCAGTTCTTC. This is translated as CASRSLAGGDNEQFF.